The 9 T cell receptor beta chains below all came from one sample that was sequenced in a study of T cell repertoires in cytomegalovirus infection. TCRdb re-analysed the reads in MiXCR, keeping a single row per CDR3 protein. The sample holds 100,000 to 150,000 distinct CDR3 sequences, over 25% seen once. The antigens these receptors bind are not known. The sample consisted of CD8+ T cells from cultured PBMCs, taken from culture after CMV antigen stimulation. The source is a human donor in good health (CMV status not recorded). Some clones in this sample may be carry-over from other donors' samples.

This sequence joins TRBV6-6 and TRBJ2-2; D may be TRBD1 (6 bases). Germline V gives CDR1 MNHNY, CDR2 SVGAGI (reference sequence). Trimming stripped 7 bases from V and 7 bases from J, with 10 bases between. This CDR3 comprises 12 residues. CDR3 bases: TGTGCCAGCAACAAAGGGGGCGGGGAGCTGTTTTTT. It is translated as CASNKGGGELFF.

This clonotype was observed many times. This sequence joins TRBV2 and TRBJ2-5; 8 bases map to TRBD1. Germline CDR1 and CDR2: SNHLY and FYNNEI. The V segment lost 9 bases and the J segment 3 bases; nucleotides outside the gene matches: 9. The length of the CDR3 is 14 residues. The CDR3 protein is CASLGTGVEETQYF. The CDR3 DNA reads TGTGCCAGTCTGGGGACAGGCGTAGAAGAGACCCAGTACTTC.

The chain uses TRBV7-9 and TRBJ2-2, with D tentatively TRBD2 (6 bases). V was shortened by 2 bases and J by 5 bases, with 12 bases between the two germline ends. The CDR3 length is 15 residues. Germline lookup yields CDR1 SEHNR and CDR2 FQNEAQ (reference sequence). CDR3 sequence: CASSLLDGGTGELFF. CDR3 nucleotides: TGTGCCAGCAGCTTACTGGACGGGGGAACCGGGGAGCTGTTTTTT. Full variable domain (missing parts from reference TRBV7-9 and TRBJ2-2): DTGVSQNPRHKITKRGQNVTFRCDPISEHNRLYWYRQTLGQGPEFLTYFQNEAQLEKSRLLSDRFSAERPKGSFSTLEIQRTEQGDSAMYLCASSLLDGGTGELFFGEGSRLTVL.

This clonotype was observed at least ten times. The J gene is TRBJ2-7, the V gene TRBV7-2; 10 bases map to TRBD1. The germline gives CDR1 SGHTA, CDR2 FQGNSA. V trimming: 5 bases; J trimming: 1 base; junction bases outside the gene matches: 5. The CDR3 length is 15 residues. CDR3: CASSPTGGLSYEQYF. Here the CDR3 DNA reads TGTGCCAGCAGCCCGACAGGGGGCTTGTCCTACGAGCAGTACTTC.

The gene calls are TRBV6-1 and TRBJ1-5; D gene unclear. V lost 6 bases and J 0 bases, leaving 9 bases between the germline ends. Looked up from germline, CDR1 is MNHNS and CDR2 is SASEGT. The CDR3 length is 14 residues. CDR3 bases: TGTGCCAGCAGGTCAGATTATAGCAATCAGCCCCAGCATTTT. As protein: CASRSDYSNQPQHF.

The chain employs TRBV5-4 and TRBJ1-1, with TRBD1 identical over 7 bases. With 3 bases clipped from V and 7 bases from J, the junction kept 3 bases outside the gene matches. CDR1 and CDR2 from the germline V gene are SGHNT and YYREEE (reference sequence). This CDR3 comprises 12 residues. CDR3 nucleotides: TGTGCCAGCAGCTGGGGACAGCTTGAAGCTTTCTTT. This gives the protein CASSWGQLEAFF.

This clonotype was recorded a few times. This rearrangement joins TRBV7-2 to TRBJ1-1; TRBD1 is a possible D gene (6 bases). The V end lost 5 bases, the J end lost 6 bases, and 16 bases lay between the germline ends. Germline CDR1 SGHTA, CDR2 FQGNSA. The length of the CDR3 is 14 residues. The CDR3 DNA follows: TGTGCCAGCAGCCCTCCTACAGGGCGTGCTGAAGCTTTCTTT. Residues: CASSPPTGRAEAFF.

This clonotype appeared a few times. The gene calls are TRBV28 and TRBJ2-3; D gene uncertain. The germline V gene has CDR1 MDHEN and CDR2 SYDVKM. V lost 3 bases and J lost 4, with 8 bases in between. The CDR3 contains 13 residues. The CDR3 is CASSFAGPDTQYF. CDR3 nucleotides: TGTGCCAGCAGTTTTGCCGGTCCAGATACGCAGTATTTT.

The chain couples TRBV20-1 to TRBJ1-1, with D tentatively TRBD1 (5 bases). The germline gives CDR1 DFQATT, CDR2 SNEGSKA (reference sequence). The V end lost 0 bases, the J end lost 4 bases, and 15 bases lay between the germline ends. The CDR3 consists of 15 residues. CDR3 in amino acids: CSARDRVVEATEAFF. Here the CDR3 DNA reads TGCAGTGCTAGAGACAGGGTTGTTGAGGCCACTGAAGCTTTCTTT.